This TCR beta chain was documented in a study of a mutant IDH1 vaccine in newly diagnosed glioma (dated by TCRdb to about 2021). Looking at the study overall: Patients received eight vaccinations in weeks 1, 3, 5, 7, 11, 15, 19 and 23, corresponding to visits V03 through V10. Before enrollment, patients had received standard therapy of radiotherapy alone, temozolomide alone, or radiochemotherapy with temozolomide; most received the combination. Peripheral blood was collected at six visits: V03 (baseline), V05, V07, V10, V12 and V13. Longitudinal TCRB deep sequencing was done for 25 to 30 treated patients, wherever samples were available for exploratory analyses. Vaccination began 4-6 weeks after radiotherapy alone, or alongside temozolomide cycles in the chemotherapy-containing groups. Of the approximately 35 treated patients, 62.5% were male and approximately 40% were female, and a mean age of around 40 years was recorded.

Interpreted using the paper, the time point label stands for: week 23, last vaccination. A 20-mer mutant IDH1 peptide at 300 micrograms in Montanide made up each vaccine dose, which was injected subcutaneously together with topical imiquimod. Donors had newly diagnosed WHO grade 3 or 4 IDH1-mutant astrocytomas with loss of nuclear ATRX. The samples were drawn from NOA16, a multicentre, single-arm, open-label phase I trial in Germany that tested a mutant IDH1 peptide vaccine in humans for the first time. Genomic DNA for TCRB sequencing was isolated from EDTA blood with the DNeasy Blood and Tissue Kit. Library preparation was by the immunoSEQ multiplex PCR assay. Rearranged TCR beta chain sequences were amplified using the hsTCRB Kit according to the manufacturer's protocol. Sequencing of TCRB libraries was carried out on an Illumina MiSeq. The authors processed their data as follows. The proprietary platform of the kit vendor was used for demultiplexing, trimming and gene mapping. The immuneACCESS repertoire file appears here via TCRdb, limited to in-frame rearrangements. These files lack a portion of the clones; in checked studies, under half of the deficit traces to unresolved V genes, and the cause of the others is not known. From that table come the V and J calls and clone size; the DNA was used to work out D and trimming. A total of fewer than 45,000 clones appear in this sample, 75% to 95% of them only once. Approximately 4.1% of the sample goes to the ten largest clones.

Study-wide conclusions, independent of this receptor: No apparent relationship was observed between pseudoprogression and alterations in the top peripheral T cell clonotypes detected by TCRB sequencing. Selection of PBMC samples for TCRB deep sequencing was based on availability. Vaccine-induced immune responses across multiple MHC alleles were detected in 90% to 95% of patients. It was noted by the authors that analyses of patient blood samples could not be reproduced owing to sample limitations.

Concerning this clone: Its recognized antigen is unknown. No per-base quality is available; no much larger clone lies one base away.

This material consisted of PBMCs, taken from a glioma patient whose treatment included an IDH1 peptide vaccine. The clonotype originates from a man aged 50-59 years with glioma.

In nucleotide form, the sequence is TGTGCCAGCAGTTTACTTGGGGATGGGGAGACCCAGTACTTC. Translated, it gives CASSLLGDGETQYF. The V and J segments used are TRBV28 and TRBJ2-5; no D gene is confidently identified. The CDR3 measures 14 amino acids from cysteine to phenylalanine. Of the read, only the CDR3 DNA is kept; its 42 bases are in frame from base 1. As encoded in the germline V gene, CDR1 is MDHEN while CDR2 is SYDVKM. V loses 2 bases of germline sequence and J loses 5 bases, and the interval between the two ends is 12 bases.